Following are 12 T cell receptor beta chains from one sample sequenced in a study of T cell responses to AZD1222 COVID-19 vaccine. Only in-frame clones appear in the TCRdb table, and some are missing; sequencing was by immunoSEQ multiplex PCR. This repertoire shows 90,000 to 120,000 clones, about 92% found once; its top ten account for roughly 8.9%. The sample here was peripheral blood, taken 28 days after the second AZD1222 dose. These receptors all come from an adult who received the AZD1222 COVID-19 vaccine.

The V gene is TRBV5-1, the J gene TRBJ1-6; the D is unclear. This CDR3 has 13 residues. With 0 bases removed from V and 9 bases from J, the gap between germline ends came to 7 bases. Germline V gene data show CDR1 as SGHRS and CDR2 as YFSETQ. CDR3 in amino acids: CASSLGGISPLHF. DNA of the CDR3: TGCGCCAGCAGCTTGGGAGGGATTTCACCCCTCCACTTT.

The chain uses TRBV29-1 and TRBJ2-7; maybe TRBD2 (6 bases). The CDR3 spans 13 residues. Trimming left V 6 bases short and J 4 bases short, with 16 bases between. Germline lookup yields CDR1 SQVTM and CDR2 ANQGSEA. The CDR3, as DNA: TGCAGCGTGTCCCGGGAGACGCTATACGAGCAGTACTTC. Translation: CSVSRETLYEQYF.

The rearrangement links TRBV6-5 to TRBJ1-5; D remains unclear. Trimming took 5 bases from V and 3 from J, leaving 5 bases between them. Germline CDR1 and CDR2: MNHEY and SVGAGI. This CDR3 is built from 12 residues. CDR3 DNA sequence: TGTGCCAGCAGTCTCCTCAATCAGCCCCAGCATTTT. The encoded protein is CASSLLNQPQHF.

The gene calls are TRBV2 and TRBJ2-7, with 10 positions matching TRBD1. The CDR3 is 13 residues long. V shed 10 bases and J 1 base; nucleotides not matched to a gene: 4. The germline CDR1 and CDR2 sequences are SNHLY and FYNNEI. The CDR3: CATRTGGSYEQYF. As DNA, the CDR3 is TGTGCCACCAGGACAGGGGGATCCTACGAGCAGTACTTC.

Here the CDR3 reads CASSYSGISYNSPLHF. As DNA, the CDR3 is TGTGCCAGCAGTTACTCGGGGATCTCCTATAATTCACCCCTCCACTTT. The chain joins TRBV6-5 to TRBJ1-6, with D unclear. CDR3 length: 16 residues. Trimming took 0 bases from V and 0 from J, leaving 6 bases between them. Germline-derived CDR1 and CDR2 are MNHEY and SVGAGI.

The J gene is TRBJ2-1, the V gene TRBV7-2; 7 nucleotides agree with TRBD2. Germline trimming cut 1 base from V and 0 bases from J; bases unmatched to any gene: 12. This CDR3 region has 19 residues. The germline V gene encodes CDR1 SGHTA and CDR2 FQGNSA. The CDR3 here is CASSLVSLAALSSYNEQFF. Here the CDR3 DNA reads TGTGCCAGCAGCTTAGTATCCCTAGCGGCCCTGAGCTCCTACAATGAGCAGTTCTTC.

V gene TRBV4-3 combines with J gene TRBJ1-3; D is unclear. This CDR3 has 16 residues. Germline CDR1 is LGHNA and CDR2 is YSLEER. V was pared by 0 bases and J by 0 bases, with 9 bases between. In DNA, the CDR3 is TGCGCCAGCAGCCAAGATCTAATTGGCTCTGGAAACACCATATATTTT. Translation: CASSQDLIGSGNTIYF.

The chain uses TRBV5-1 and TRBJ1-4; no firm D call. This CDR3 is built from 13 residues. V gave up 9 bases and J gave up 0 bases, with 9 bases separating them. The germline V gene encodes CDR1 SGHRS and CDR2 YFSETQ. The CDR3 sequence: CAITVATNEKLFF. CDR3 DNA sequence: TGCGCCATTACGGTTGCAACTAATGAAAAACTGTTTTTT.

The chain couples TRBV4-1 to TRBJ2-1; 10 positions match TRBD2. Germline assignment: CDR1 MGHRA and CDR2 YSYEKL. The CDR3 has 15 amino acids. V shed 0 bases, J shed 7 bases, and the junction held 3 bases outside the gene matches. The CDR3 is CASSQDPTSGNEQFF. CDR3 coding DNA: TGCGCCAGCAGCCAAGATCCGACTAGCGGGAATGAGCAGTTCTTC.

The chain combines TRBV18 with TRBJ1-5, with D possibly being TRBD1 (5 bases). From germline, CDR1 is KGHSH and CDR2 LQKENI. This CDR3 has 15 amino acids. V was cut by 5 bases and J by 0 bases, with 11 bases left in between. Written as DNA, the CDR3 is TGTGCCAGCTCAATAAGCAGGGATAGCAATCAGCCCCAGCATTTT. This translates into CASSISRDSNQPQHF. Full variable domain (missing parts from reference TRBV18 and TRBJ1-5): NAGVMQNPRHLVRRRGQEARLRCSPMKGHSHVYWYRQLPEEGLKFMVYLQKENIIDESGMPKERFSAEFPKEGPSILRIQQVVRGDSAAYFCASSISRDSNQPQHFGDGTRLSIL.

J is TRBJ1-2 and V is TRBV5-1; D gene unclear. The germline V gene has CDR1 SGHRS and CDR2 YFSETQ. This CDR3 contains 13 residues. Deletions cut 5 bases from V and 2 bases from J, with 10 bases between. The CDR3 bases are TGCGCCAGCAGTCCTGGTGGGAACTATGGCTACACCTTC. It codes for CASSPGGNYGYTF. The full variable domain, completed using reference TRBV5-1 and TRBJ1-2, is KAGVTQTPRYLIKTRGQQVTLSCSPISGHRSVSWYQQTPGQGLQFLFEYFSETQRNKGNFPGRFSGRQFSNSRSEMNVSTLELGDSALYLCASSPGGNYGYTFGSGTRLTVV.

This rearrangement joins TRBV4-1 to TRBJ1-1; D not certain. Germline loops: CDR1 MGHRA, CDR2 YSYEKL. CDR3 length: 14 residues. V was cut by 2 bases and J by 2 bases, with 9 bases left in between. The DNA for the CDR3 is TGCGCCAGCAGCCAACCCCCAGCTAACACTGAAGCTTTCTTT. It specifies CASSQPPANTEAFF.